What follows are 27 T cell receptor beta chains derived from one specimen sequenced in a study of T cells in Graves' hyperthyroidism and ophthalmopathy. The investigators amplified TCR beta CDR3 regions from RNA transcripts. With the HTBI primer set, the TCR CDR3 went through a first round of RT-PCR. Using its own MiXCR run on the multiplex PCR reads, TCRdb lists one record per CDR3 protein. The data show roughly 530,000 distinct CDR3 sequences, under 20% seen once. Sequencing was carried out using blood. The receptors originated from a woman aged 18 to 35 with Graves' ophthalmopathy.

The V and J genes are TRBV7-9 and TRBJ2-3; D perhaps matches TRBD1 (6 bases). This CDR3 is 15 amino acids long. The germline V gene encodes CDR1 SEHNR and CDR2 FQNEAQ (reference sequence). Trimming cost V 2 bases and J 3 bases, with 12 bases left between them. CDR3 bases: TGTGCCAGCAGCTTACAGGGACATGGGACAGATACGCAGTATTTT. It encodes CASSLQGHGTDTQYF.

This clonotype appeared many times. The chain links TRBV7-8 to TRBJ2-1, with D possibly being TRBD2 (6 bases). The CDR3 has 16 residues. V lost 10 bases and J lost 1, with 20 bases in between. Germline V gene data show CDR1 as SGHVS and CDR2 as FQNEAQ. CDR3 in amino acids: CATTPSSGLSYNEQFF. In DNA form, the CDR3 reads TGTGCCACCACTCCAAGTAGCGGCCTATCCTACAATGAGCAGTTCTTC.

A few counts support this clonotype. The CDR3 loop is CASSLPSPVGAFF. In nucleotides, the CDR3 is TGTGCCAGCAGCTTACCTAGCCCGGTGGGAGCTTTCTTT. J is TRBJ1-1 and V is TRBV7-2; no clear D. The CDR3 is made up of 13 amino acids. The germline CDR1 and CDR2 sequences are SGHTA and FQGNSA. The germline V and J ends were trimmed by 2 bases and 10 bases, with 14 bases remaining between them.

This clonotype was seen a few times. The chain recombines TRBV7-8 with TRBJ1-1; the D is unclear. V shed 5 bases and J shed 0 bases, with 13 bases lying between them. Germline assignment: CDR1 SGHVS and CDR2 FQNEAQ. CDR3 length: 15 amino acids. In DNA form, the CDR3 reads TGTGCCAGCAGCCGACGACGGTACATGAACACTGAAGCTTTCTTT. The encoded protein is CASSRRRYMNTEAFF. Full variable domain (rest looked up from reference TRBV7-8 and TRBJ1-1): GAGVSQSPRYKVAKRGQDVALRCDPISGHVSLFWYQQALGQGPEFLTYFQNEAQLDKSGLPSDRFFAERPEGSVSTLKIQRTQQEDSAVYLCASSRRRYMNTEAFFGQGTRLTVV.

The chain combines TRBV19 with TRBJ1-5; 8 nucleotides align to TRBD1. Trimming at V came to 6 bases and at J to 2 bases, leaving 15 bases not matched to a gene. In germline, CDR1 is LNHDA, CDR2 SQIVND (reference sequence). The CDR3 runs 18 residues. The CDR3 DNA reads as TGTGCCAGTAGACGGGCGCCGGACAGGGTAGGAGGCAATCAGCCCCAGCATTTT. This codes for CASRRAPDRVGGNQPQHF.

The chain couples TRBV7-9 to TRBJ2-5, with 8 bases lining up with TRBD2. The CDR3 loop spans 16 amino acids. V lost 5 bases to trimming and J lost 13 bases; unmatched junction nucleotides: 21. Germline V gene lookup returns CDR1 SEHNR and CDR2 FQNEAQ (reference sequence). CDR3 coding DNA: TGTGCCAGCAGCCTCCTAGGGGCGGGAGGTCCGCTTCAGGTGTACTTC. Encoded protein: CASSLLGAGGPLQVYF.

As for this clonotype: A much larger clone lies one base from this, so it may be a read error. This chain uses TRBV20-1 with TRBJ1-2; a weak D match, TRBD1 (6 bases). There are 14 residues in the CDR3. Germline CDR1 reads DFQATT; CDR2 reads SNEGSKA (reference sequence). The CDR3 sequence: CNASDRGLNYGYTF. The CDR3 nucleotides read TGCAATGCTAGTGATCGGGGGCTGAACTATGGCTACACCTTC.

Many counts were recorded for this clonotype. Here the CDR3 DNA reads TGTGCCAGCAGCTTGGCGGACACCAATCAGCCCCAGCATTTT. The encoded protein is CASSLADTNQPQHF. The J gene is TRBJ1-5, the V gene TRBV5-6; the D gene is possibly TRBD1 (5 bases). The CDR3 has 14 residues. The V gene lost 0 bases and the J gene lost 3 bases, with 7 bases spanning the gap. Germline V lookup: CDR1 SGHDT, CDR2 YYEEEE.

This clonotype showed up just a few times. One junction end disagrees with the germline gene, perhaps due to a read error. The CDR3 coding sequence is TGTGCCAGCGGCTTAGCCAGTAGCGGGAAATTCTACGAGCAGTACTTC. Its protein product is CASGLASSGKFYEQYF. The chain recombines TRBV7-2 with TRBJ2-7; 8 positions agree with TRBD2. CDR1 and CDR2 (germline): SGHTA, FQGNSA. This CDR3 has 16 residues.

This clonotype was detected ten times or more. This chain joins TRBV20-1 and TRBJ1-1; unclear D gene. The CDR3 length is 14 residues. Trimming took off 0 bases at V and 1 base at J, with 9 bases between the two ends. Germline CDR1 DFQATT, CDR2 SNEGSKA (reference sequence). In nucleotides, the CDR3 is TGCAGTGCTAGAGAAGTTCCGGGGAACACTGAAGCTTTCTTT. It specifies CSAREVPGNTEAFF.

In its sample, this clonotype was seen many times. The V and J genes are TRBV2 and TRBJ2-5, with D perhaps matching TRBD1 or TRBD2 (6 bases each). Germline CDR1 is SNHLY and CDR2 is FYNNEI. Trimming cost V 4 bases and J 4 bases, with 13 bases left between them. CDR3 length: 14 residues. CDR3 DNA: TGTGCCAGCAGTGCCCGGGGGCTAAGAGAGACCCAGTACTTC. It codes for CASSARGLRETQYF.

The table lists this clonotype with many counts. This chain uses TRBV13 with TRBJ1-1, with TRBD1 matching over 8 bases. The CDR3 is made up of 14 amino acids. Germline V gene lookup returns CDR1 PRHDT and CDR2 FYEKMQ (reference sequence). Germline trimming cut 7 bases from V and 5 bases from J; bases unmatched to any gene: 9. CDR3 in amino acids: CASTVTGDLTEAFF. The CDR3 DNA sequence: TGTGCCAGCACCGTGACAGGGGACTTAACTGAAGCTTTCTTT.

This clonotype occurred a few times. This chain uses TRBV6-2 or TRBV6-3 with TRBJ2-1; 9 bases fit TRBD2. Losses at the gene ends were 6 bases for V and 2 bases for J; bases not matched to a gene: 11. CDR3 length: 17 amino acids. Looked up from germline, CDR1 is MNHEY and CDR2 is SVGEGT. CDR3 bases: TGTGCCAGCAGAACCCTGACTAGCGGCCCCCCCTACAATGAGCAGTTCTTC. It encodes CASRTLTSGPPYNEQFF.

The CDR3 region has the DNA TGTGCCAGCAGTTTGGACAGGTTCAATCAGCCCCAGCATTTT. Protein sequence: CASSLDRFNQPQHF. The chain is built from TRBV6-2 or TRBV6-3 and TRBJ1-5; TRBD1 agrees at 7 bases. This CDR3 has 14 residues. The junction had 3 bases not matched to a gene; V was cut back by 4 bases and J by 3 bases. Germline values: CDR1 MNHEY, CDR2 SVGEGT.

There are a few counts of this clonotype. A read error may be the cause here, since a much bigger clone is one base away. CDR3 nucleotide sequence: TGTGCCAGCAGTTCTCCGCACGCAGGATACCACTACGAGCAGTACTTC. Protein: CASSSPHAGYHYEQYF. The chain links TRBV28 to TRBJ2-7; D gene unclear. The V end was cut by 4 bases, the J end by 3 bases, with 19 bases between. Germline values: CDR1 MDHEN, CDR2 SYDVKM. This CDR3 has 16 amino acids.

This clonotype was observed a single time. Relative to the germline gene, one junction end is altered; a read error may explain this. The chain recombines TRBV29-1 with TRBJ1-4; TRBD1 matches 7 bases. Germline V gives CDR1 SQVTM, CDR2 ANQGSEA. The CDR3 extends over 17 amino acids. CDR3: CSVELGQTYATNEELFF. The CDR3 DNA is TGCAGCGTTGAGTTGGGACAGACTTATGCAACTAATGAAGAACTGTTTTTT. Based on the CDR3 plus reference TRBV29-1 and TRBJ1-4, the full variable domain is SAVISQKPSRDICQRGTSLTIQCQVDSQVTMMFWYRQQPGQSLTLIATANQGSEATYESGFVIDKFPISRPNLTFSTLTVSNMSPEDSSIYLCSVELGQTYATNEELFFGSGTQLSVL.

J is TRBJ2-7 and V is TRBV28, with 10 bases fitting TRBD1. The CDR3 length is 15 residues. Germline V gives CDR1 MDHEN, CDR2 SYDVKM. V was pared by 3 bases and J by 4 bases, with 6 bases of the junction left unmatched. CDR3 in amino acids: CASSFSGDRGYEQYF. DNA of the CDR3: TGTGCCAGCAGTTTCTCCGGGGACAGGGGTTACGAGCAGTACTTC.

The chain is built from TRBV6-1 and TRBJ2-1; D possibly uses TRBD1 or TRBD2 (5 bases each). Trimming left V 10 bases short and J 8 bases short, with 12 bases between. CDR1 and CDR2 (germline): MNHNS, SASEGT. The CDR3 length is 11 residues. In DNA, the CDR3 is TGTGCCACAGGGAGTTGGGATGAGCAGTTCTTC. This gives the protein CATGSWDEQFF.

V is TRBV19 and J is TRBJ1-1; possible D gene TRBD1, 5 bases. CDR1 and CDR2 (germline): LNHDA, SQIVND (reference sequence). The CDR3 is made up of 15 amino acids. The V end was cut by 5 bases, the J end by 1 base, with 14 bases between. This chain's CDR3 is CASSRQGSGNTEAFF. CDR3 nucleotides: TGTGCCAGTAGTCGGCAGGGCTCTGGGAACACTGAAGCTTTCTTT.

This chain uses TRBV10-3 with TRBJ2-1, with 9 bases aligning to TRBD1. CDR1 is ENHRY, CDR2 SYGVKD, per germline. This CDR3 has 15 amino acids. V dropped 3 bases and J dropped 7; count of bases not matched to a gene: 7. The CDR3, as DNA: TGTGCCATCAGTGACTCCGGGACAGGGCAAAATGAGCAGTTCTTC. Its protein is CAISDSGTGQNEQFF.

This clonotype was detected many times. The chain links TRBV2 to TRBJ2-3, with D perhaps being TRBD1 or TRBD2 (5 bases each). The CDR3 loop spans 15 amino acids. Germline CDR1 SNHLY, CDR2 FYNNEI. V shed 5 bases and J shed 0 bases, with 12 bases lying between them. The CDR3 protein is CASSSTGTSTDTQYF. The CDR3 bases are TGTGCCAGCAGTTCGACCGGGACGAGCACAGATACGCAGTATTTT. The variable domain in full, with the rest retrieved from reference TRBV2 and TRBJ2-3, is EPEVTQTPSHQVTQMGQEVILRCVPISNHLYFYWYRQILGQKVEFLVSFYNNEISEKSEIFDDQFSVERPDGSNFTLKIRSTKLEDSAMYFCASSSTGTSTDTQYFGPGTRLTVL.

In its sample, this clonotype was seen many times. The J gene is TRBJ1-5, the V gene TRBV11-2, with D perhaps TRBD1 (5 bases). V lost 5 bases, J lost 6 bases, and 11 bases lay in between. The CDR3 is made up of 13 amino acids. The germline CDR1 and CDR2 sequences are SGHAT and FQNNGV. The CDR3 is CASSTWRGQPQHF. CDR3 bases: TGTGCCAGCAGCACGTGGAGGGGTCAGCCCCAGCATTTT.

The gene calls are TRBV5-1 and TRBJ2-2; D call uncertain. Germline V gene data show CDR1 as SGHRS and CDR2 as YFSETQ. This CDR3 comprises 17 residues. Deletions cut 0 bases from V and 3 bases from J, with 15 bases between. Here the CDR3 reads CASSLGMWLKDTGELFF. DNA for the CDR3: TGCGCCAGCAGCTTGGGCATGTGGCTGAAAGACACCGGGGAGCTGTTTTTT.

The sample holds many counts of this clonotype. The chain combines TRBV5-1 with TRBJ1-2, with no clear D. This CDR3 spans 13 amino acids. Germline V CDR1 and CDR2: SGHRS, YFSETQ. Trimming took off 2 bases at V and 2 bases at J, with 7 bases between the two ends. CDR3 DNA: TGCGCCAGCAGCTTCGGGAAAAACTATGGCTACACCTTC. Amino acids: CASSFGKNYGYTF.

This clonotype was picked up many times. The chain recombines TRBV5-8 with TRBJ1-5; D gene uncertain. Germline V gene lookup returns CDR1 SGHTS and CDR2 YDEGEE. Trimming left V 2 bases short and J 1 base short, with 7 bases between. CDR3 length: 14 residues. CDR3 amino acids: CASSFFGSNQPQHF. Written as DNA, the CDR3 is TGTGCCAGCAGCTTTTTCGGGAGCAATCAGCCCCAGCATTTT.

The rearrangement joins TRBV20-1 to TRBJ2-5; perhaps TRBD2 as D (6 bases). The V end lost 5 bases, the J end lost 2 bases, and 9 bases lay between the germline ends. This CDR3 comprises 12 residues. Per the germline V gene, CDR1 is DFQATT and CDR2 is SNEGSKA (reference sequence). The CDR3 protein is CSAPSVQETQYF. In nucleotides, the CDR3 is TGCAGTGCTCCTAGCGTACAAGAGACCCAGTACTTC.

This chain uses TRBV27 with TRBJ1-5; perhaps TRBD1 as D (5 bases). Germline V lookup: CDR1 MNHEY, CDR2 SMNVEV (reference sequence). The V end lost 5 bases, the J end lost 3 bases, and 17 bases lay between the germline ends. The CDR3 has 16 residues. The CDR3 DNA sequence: TGTGCCAGCAGTCCTTCGGGAGCAGGGCACAATCAGCCCCAGCATTTT. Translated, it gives CASSPSGAGHNQPQHF.